Each of the 17 T cell receptor beta chains below was sequenced from the same sample in a study of control samples from healthy donors and cancer patients. The table came from immunoSEQ multiplex PCR; TCRdb's copy has only in-frame clones and leaves some out. The sample lists tens of thousands of clones; 65% to 85% were seen once. Sequencing was performed on PBMCs. The source of these receptors is a man aged 65-85 years with lung cancer.

The chain has TRBV19 and TRBJ1-1, with a possible D match to TRBD1 (6 bases). This CDR3 spans 13 amino acids. CDR1 is LNHDA and CDR2 is SQIVND in the germline V gene (reference sequence). Trimming pared 5 bases from V and 4 bases from J, leaving 11 bases between. CDR3 DNA: TGTGCCAGTAGTGTGGGGGCCCCCACTGAAGCTTTCTTT. Residues: CASSVGAPTEAFF.

Details on this clone: This same CDR3 is encoded by further DNA sequences in the sample. The gene calls are TRBV27 and TRBJ2-1; D gene uncertain. CDR1 is MNHEY and CDR2 is SMNVEV in the germline V gene (reference sequence). This CDR3 is built from 15 residues. V was shortened by 3 bases and J by 0 bases, with 9 bases between the two germline ends. The DNA for the CDR3 is TGTGCCAGCAGTTTTGGCAGAAGCTCCTACAATGAGCAGTTCTTC. Translation gives CASSFGRSSYNEQFF.

V and J are TRBV28 and TRBJ1-4; the match to TRBD1 covers 7 bases. Germline CDR1 is MDHEN and CDR2 is SYDVKM. With V trimmed by 5 bases and J by 1 base, 4 bases remained unmatched. This CDR3 has 15 amino acids. The CDR3 protein is CASSRQGRTNEKLFF. DNA of the CDR3: TGTGCCAGCAGTCGACAGGGAAGAACTAATGAAAAACTGTTTTTT.

The rearrangement uses TRBV7-6 and TRBJ1-6; 9 nucleotides align to TRBD1. CDR1 and CDR2 from the germline V gene are SGHVS and FNYEAQ. J gave up 10 bases and V 1 base, and 5 bases lay outside the gene matches. The CDR3 covers 15 residues. DNA of the CDR3: TGTGCCAGCAGCTTAGGGACAGGGGCCGAATCACCCCTCCACTTT. Translating gives CASSLGTGAESPLHF.

The rearrangement uses TRBV24-1 and TRBJ2-2, with TRBD1 as a possible D gene (6 bases). V was cut by 7 bases and J by 4 bases, with 9 bases left in between. Germline assignment: CDR1 KGHDR and CDR2 SFDVKD. The CDR3 contains 13 residues. The CDR3 here is CATRPQGTGELFF. For the CDR3, the DNA is TGTGCCACCAGACCACAGGGCACCGGGGAGCTGTTTTTT.

This sequence joins TRBV6-5 and TRBJ2-5; tentative D call: TRBD2 (7 bases). The CDR3 runs to 16 residues. V was clipped by 3 bases and J by 2 bases, with 16 bases between them. Germline V gives CDR1 MNHEY, CDR2 SVGAGI. In nucleotides, the CDR3 is TGTGCCAGCAGTTATCTCGGGGGGCGCCCACAAGAGACCCAGTACTTC. Its translation: CASSYLGGRPQETQYF.

J is TRBJ2-1 and V is TRBV2; 9 nucleotides align to TRBD2. J gave up 10 bases and V 4 bases, and 8 bases lay outside the gene matches. Per germline, CDR1 SNHLY and CDR2 FYNNEI. The CDR3 length is 14 residues. CDR3 loop: CASSVRRGGEEQFF. The CDR3 nucleotides read TGTGCCAGCAGTGTACGGCGGGGGGGGGAGGAGCAGTTCTTC. The full variable domain, rest sourced from reference TRBV2 and TRBJ2-1, is EPEVTQTPSHQVTQMGQEVILRCVPISNHLYFYWYRQILGQKVEFLVSFYNNEISEKSEIFDDQFSVERPDGSNFTLKIRSTKLEDSAMYFCASSVRRGGEEQFFGPGTRLTVL.

The rearrangement uses TRBV10-1 and TRBJ1-4, with D tentatively TRBD1 (6 bases). This CDR3 has 16 amino acids. Trimming shortened V by 2 bases and J by 6 bases, and 16 bases separated the two germline ends. Germline V CDR1 and CDR2: WNHNN, SYGVQD (reference sequence). The CDR3, as DNA: TGCGCCAGCAGTGAGACCCTAGGGGGGTCGGATGAAAAACTGTTTTTT. This codes for CASSETLGGSDEKLFF.

This chain links TRBV7-2 with TRBJ1-3; TRBD1 matches at 9 bases. Trimming at V came to 5 bases and at J to 3 bases, leaving 11 bases not matched to a gene. Germline V lookup: CDR1 SGHTA, CDR2 FQGNSA. This CDR3 contains 17 residues. The CDR3: CASSPLPGQGGGNTIYF. The CDR3 DNA reads as TGTGCCAGCAGCCCTTTGCCGGGACAGGGTGGTGGAAACACCATATATTTT.

The V gene is TRBV7-9, the J gene TRBJ1-4; D is perhaps TRBD1 (5 bases). The CDR3 consists of 15 residues. V lost 5 bases to trimming and J lost 3 bases, with 13 bases between them. The germline gives CDR1 SEHNR, CDR2 FQNEAQ (reference sequence). The CDR3: CASSPNRGANEKLFF. The CDR3 DNA is TGTGCCAGCAGCCCAAACAGAGGGGCTAATGAAAAACTGTTTTTT.

CDR3 nucleotides: TGCGCCAGCAGCCAAGACAGTCGCTCCTACAATGAGCAGTTCTTC. Encoded protein: CASSQDSRSYNEQFF. J is TRBJ2-1 and V is TRBV4-3; no firm D call. The germline V gene encodes CDR1 LGHNA and CDR2 YSLEER. CDR3 length equals 15 residues. Trimming took 0 bases from V and 0 from J, leaving 6 bases between them.

The chain links TRBV4-1 to TRBJ2-1, with 10 bases identical to TRBD2. Germline CDR1 reads MGHRA; CDR2 reads YSYEKL. V was pared by 2 bases and J by 8 bases, with 15 bases of the junction left unmatched. CDR3 length equals 18 residues. CDR3 sequence (DNA): TGCGCCAGCAGCCAAATTGTAACTAGCGGGGTGCAAGTCGATGAGCAGTTCTTC. It translates to CASSQIVTSGVQVDEQFF.

The rearrangement uses TRBV7-8 and TRBJ2-7; no clear D. Trimming cost V 2 bases and J 2 bases, with 7 bases left between them. CDR1 SGHVS and CDR2 FQNEAQ come from the germline V gene. The CDR3 consists of 13 residues. The chain's CDR3 is CASSLTETYEQYF. CDR3 nucleotides: TGTGCCAGCAGCTTAACGGAAACCTACGAGCAGTACTTC.

The chain combines TRBV19 with TRBJ2-3; TRBD2 might be the D (7 bases). V lost 3 bases and J lost 10, with 23 bases in between. Germline CDR1 is LNHDA and CDR2 is SQIVND (reference sequence). The CDR3 consists of 16 residues. CDR3 DNA sequence: TGTGCCAGTAGTATCGGAGCGGGGTACGGAGGGGGTTCGCAGTATTTT. It yields the protein CASSIGAGYGGGSQYF.

This clone appeared a few times. The gene calls are TRBV6-1 and TRBJ2-5; 12 positions match TRBD2. This CDR3 spans 15 amino acids. The germline V gene has CDR1 MNHNS and CDR2 SASEGT. V lost 3 bases and J lost 2; bases outside the gene matches: 1. CDR3 nucleotides: TGTGCCAGCAGTGATCTAGCGGGGGGGCAAGAGACCCAGTACTTC. Amino acid sequence: CASSDLAGGQETQYF.

This chain joins TRBV20-1 and TRBJ2-7; TRBD1 aligns across 8 bases. This CDR3 contains 16 residues. After removal of 3 bases from V and 0 bases from J, the junction contained 10 bases not matched to a gene. Germline V gene sequence: CDR1 DFQATT, CDR2 SNEGSKA (reference sequence). The CDR3 sequence is CSASWDRSFYSYEQYF. In DNA, the CDR3 is TGCAGTGCTAGTTGGGACAGGTCCTTTTACTCCTACGAGCAGTACTTC.

The V and J genes are TRBV19 and TRBJ2-6, with 9 bases aligning to TRBD1. The CDR3 is 18 amino acids. The ends lost 5 bases at V and 3 bases at J; junction bases unmatched: 11. The germline gives CDR1 LNHDA, CDR2 SQIVND (reference sequence). The CDR3 region has the DNA TGTGCCAGTAGTTCTATGGGACAGGGAAAGGGTGGGGCCAACGTCCTGACTTTC. It encodes CASSSMGQGKGGANVLTF. Full variable domain (missing parts from reference TRBV19 and TRBJ2-6): DGGITQSPKYLFRKEGQNVTLSCEQNLNHDAMYWYRQDPGQGLRLIYYSQIVNDFQKGDIAEGYSVSREKKESFPLTVTSAQKNPTAFYLCASSSMGQGKGGANVLTFGAGSRLTVL.